This section outlines one TCR beta chain sequence together with its context. The antigen is undetermined. CDR3 length: 15 amino acids. The junction had 4 bases not matched to a gene; V was cut back by 4 bases and J by 1 base. The germline CDR1 and CDR2 sequences are SNHLY and FYNNEI. The record originates from a study of shared clonotypes between healthy human individuals. Study findings and constraints: What rarefaction showed was incomplete sorted-subset sequencing despite large depth.

Assay used: immunoSEQ multiplex PCR; TCRdb lists only in-frame clones, some missing. This sample has more than 900,000 clones, with approximately 80% found just once. CD4+ cell separation produced CD45RA+ naive and CD45RA-negative memory subsets. The sample was memory CD4+ T cells from PBMCs. Stated subset: CD45RA-negative fraction. The gene calls are TRBV2 and TRBJ1-5; 7 bases agree with TRBD1. The receptor was isolated from a man between 18 and 29 years old in good health. Some clones in this sample may be carry-over from other donors' samples. The CDR3 region is CASSGQGLSNQPQHF. CDR3 sequence (DNA): TGTGCCAGCAGTGGACAGGGTTTGAGCAATCAGCCCCAGCATTTT. The full variable domain, with the rest looked up from reference TRBV2 and TRBJ1-5, is EPEVTQTPSHQVTQMGQEVILRCVPISNHLYFYWYRQILGQKVEFLVSFYNNEISEKSEIFDDQFSVERPDGSNFTLKIRSTKLEDSAMYFCASSGQGLSNQPQHFGDGTRLSIL.